The present entry profiles one T cell receptor beta chain with its context. This sample was included in a study of OX40 agonist ivuxolimab in advanced cancers. Whole-study context: Age averaged 60 years (range roughly 20 to 90), and around 78% were male.

Only in-frame clones appear in the TCRdb table, and some are missing; sequencing was by immunoSEQ multiplex PCR. Found here are approximately 60,000 clones, approximately 94% of them singletons; the top ten hold roughly 19%. CDR1 is SGHDT and CDR2 is YYEEEE in the germline V gene. V lost 3 bases, J lost 2 bases, and 8 bases stayed unmatched. The CDR3 loop spans 16 amino acids. Sequenced here: CD4+ or CD8+ T cells sorted from blood, sampled in a trial of the OX40 agonist ivuxolimab. The source is an adult with an advanced solid tumor such as melanoma, head and neck, liver or kidney cancer. The chain carries TRBV5-6 and TRBJ2-7; 10 nucleotides align to TRBD2. As DNA, the CDR3 is TGTGCCAGCAGCTGGGGTTCTAGCGGGAGTCCCTACGAGCAGTACTTC. Encoded protein: CASSWGSSGSPYEQYF.